This T cell receptor beta chain was profiled in a study of identical twins. TCRdb re-derived calls from the 5' RACE reads in MiXCR, one entry per CDR3 protein. This table has 600,000 to 700,000 distinct CDR3 sequences, over 20% appearing once. This clonotype was seen more than once but under ten times. The antigen is not known. General study results and limits: Zero-insertion analyses might be partly confounded by invariant T cells like MAIT and iNKT.

V was cut by 5 bases and J by 12 bases, with 16 bases left in between. The CDR3 has 12 residues. Germline lookup yields CDR1 SGHTA and CDR2 FQGNSA. These sequences were also reported in another study, on T cells expressing NK-cell markers. From that second work: Repertoire data for TCR beta were derived from sorted T cells (CD3+CD56+NKG2C+, CD3+CD56+NKG2C- and CD3+CD56-NKG2C+).

The source material was PBMCs. V and J are TRBV7-2 and TRBJ1-2; D is unresolved. The clonotype was recovered from a woman aged 18-35 years in good health. The CDR3 sequence: CASSPAKSSHTF. The CDR3 DNA follows: TGTGCCAGCAGCCCCGCCAAGAGCAGTCACACCTTC.